These 8 T cell receptor beta chains came from one sample sequenced in a study of OX40 agonist ivuxolimab in advanced cancers. Only in-frame clones appear in the TCRdb table, and some are missing; sequencing was by immunoSEQ multiplex PCR. This table holds about 73,000 clones, roughly 86% found once. The sequences come from CD4+ or CD8+ T cells sorted from blood, collected in a trial of the OX40 agonist ivuxolimab. These TCRs come from an adult with an advanced solid tumor such as melanoma, head and neck, liver or kidney cancer.

The chain couples TRBV6-5 to TRBJ2-3; D perhaps matches TRBD1 (6 bases). Looked up from germline, CDR1 is MNHEY and CDR2 is SVGAGI. Trimming took off 6 bases at V and 1 base at J, with 11 bases between the two ends. This CDR3 is built from 14 residues. The CDR3 protein is CASRAGVGTDTQYF. The DNA of the CDR3 is TGTGCCAGCAGAGCAGGGGTAGGCACAGATACGCAGTATTTT.

The rearrangement uses TRBV6-6 and TRBJ1-5; D might be TRBD1 (5 bases). Trimming left V 2 bases short and J 6 bases short, with 14 bases between. Germline loops: CDR1 MNHNY, CDR2 SVGAGI (reference sequence). This CDR3 contains 15 residues. The CDR3: CASSYGQGKGQPQHF. DNA for the CDR3: TGTGCCAGCAGTTACGGGCAGGGAAAAGGTCAGCCCCAGCATTTT.

J is TRBJ1-2 and V is TRBV6-6, with D possibly being TRBD1 (5 bases). Trimming took off 2 bases at V and 2 bases at J, with 6 bases between the two ends. The CDR3 has 13 amino acids. The V gene's germline CDR1 is MNHNY and CDR2 SVGAGI (reference sequence). The CDR3 protein is CASSYAGNYGYTF. CDR3 nucleotide sequence: TGTGCCAGCAGTTACGCAGGGAACTATGGCTACACCTTC.

The chain carries TRBV7-8 and TRBJ1-5, with a tentative D call TRBD1 (5 bases). Trimming left V 2 bases short and J 4 bases short, with 12 bases between. Germline CDR1 and CDR2: SGHVS and FQNEAQ. This CDR3 has 15 amino acids. The CDR3 spells CASSLIGGGNQPQHF. CDR3 nucleotides: TGTGCCAGCAGCTTAATTGGGGGGGGTAATCAGCCCCAGCATTTT.

The V and J genes are TRBV6-5 and TRBJ1-1; no clear D. The CDR3 spans 14 residues. CDR1 and CDR2 from the germline V gene are MNHEY and SVGAGI. With 6 bases removed from V and 0 bases from J, the gap between germline ends came to 11 bases. The CDR3 DNA sequence: TGTGCCAGCAGGTATACAGAGATGAACACTGAAGCTTTCTTT. This sequence encodes CASRYTEMNTEAFF.

The rearrangement links TRBV29-1 to TRBJ2-7; D ambiguous. V shed 6 bases and J shed 0 bases, with 9 bases lying between them. CDR3 length: 12 residues. Germline CDR1 reads SQVTM; CDR2 reads ANQGSEA. The CDR3 region has the DNA TGCAGCGTCCGGACGGGCTCCTACGAGCAGTACTTC. It translates to CSVRTGSYEQYF.

This chain uses TRBV6-5 with TRBJ2-3, with D perhaps matching TRBD2 (5 bases). Trimming left V 6 bases short and J 5 bases short, with 15 bases between. The CDR3 totals 14 residues. Germline V CDR1 and CDR2: MNHEY, SVGAGI. CDR3 loop: CASRGSRRIDTQYF. As DNA, the CDR3 is TGTGCCAGCAGAGGTAGCAGGAGGATAGATACGCAGTATTTT.

This chain connects TRBV7-8 to TRBJ1-5; D perhaps matches TRBD1 (5 bases). Germline CDR1 is SGHVS and CDR2 is FQNEAQ. This CDR3 contains 17 residues. The V end was cut by 5 bases, the J end by 0 bases, with 17 bases between. The CDR3 DNA sequence: TGTGCCAGCAGCGGGGGTGGGGCGAGGGATAGCAATCAGCCCCAGCATTTT. Translated, it gives CASSGGGARDSNQPQHF.